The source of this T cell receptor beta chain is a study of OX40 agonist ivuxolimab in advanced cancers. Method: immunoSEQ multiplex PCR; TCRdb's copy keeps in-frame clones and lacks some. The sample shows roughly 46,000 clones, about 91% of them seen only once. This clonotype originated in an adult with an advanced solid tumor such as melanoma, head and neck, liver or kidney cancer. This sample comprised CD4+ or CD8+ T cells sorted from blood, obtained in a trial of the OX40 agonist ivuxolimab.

CDR3 amino acids: CASSSWLQKETQYF. The CDR3 DNA reads TGCGCCAGCAGTTCTTGGTTACAAAAGGAGACCCAGTACTTC. The chain combines TRBV10-1 with TRBJ2-5; D call uncertain. V was pared by 5 bases and J by 5 bases, with 15 bases between. Germline CDR1 WNHNN, CDR2 SYGVQD (reference sequence). The CDR3 sequence is 14 residues long.